Following are 21 T cell receptor beta chains from one sample sequenced in a study of monozygotic twins with cystic fibrosis (dated by TCRdb to the early 2020s). To prepare the library, the immunoSEQ multiplex PCR assay was applied. The source is immuneACCESS, and TCRdb retained only in-frame sequences with V and J called. Part of the clones is not carried over; for the studies checked, unresolved V genes explain less than half of this, and the remainder is unexplained. The sample table holds more than 15,000 clones, of which about 90% were seen once. Roughly 1.5% of the sample rests with the top ten. The sample was blood. The receptors were gathered from a girl aged 2 to 9 with cystic fibrosis.

The CDR3 loop reads CATSRGPDRTYGYTF. CDR3 DNA sequence: TGTGCCACCAGCAGGGGACCGGACAGGACGTATGGCTACACCTTC. The J gene is TRBJ1-2, the V gene TRBV15; TRBD1 matches 7 bases. CDR1 and CDR2 from the germline V gene are LNHNV and YYDKDF (reference sequence). The junction had 9 bases not matched to a gene; V was cut back by 3 bases and J by 5 bases. The CDR3 is made up of 15 amino acids.

A few counts support this clone. The CDR3 protein is CASSQLKTVQETQYF. CDR3 in DNA: TGTGCCAGCAGTCAACTCAAGACAGTCCAAGAGACCCAGTACTTC. The gene calls are TRBV28 and TRBJ2-5; D is possibly TRBD1 (5 bases). The germline gives CDR1 MDHEN, CDR2 SYDVKM. V was trimmed by 5 bases and J by 1 base, leaving 14 bases between them. The CDR3 length is 15 residues.

The J gene is TRBJ2-1, the V gene TRBV7-2, with D perhaps given as TRBD1 or TRBD2 (5 bases each). Trimming pared 4 bases from V and 8 bases from J, leaving 15 bases between. The CDR3 length is 14 residues. Germline V lookup: CDR1 SGHTA, CDR2 FQGNSA. CDR3 bases: TGTGCCAGCAGCTCGACCGGGACGAGAGATGAGCAGTTCTTC. Residues: CASSSTGTRDEQFF. The complete variable domain, with remaining parts taken from reference TRBV7-2 and TRBJ2-1, reads GAGVSQSPSNKVTEKGKDVELRCDPISGHTALYWYRQSLGQGLEFLIYFQGNSAPDKSGLPSDRFSAERTGGSVSTLTIQRTQQEDSAVYLCASSSTGTRDEQFFGPGTRLTVL.

This chain connects TRBV5-5 to TRBJ2-5; unclear D gene. Looked up from germline, CDR1 is SGHKS and CDR2 is YYEKEE (reference sequence). The CDR3 sequence is 14 residues long. V was trimmed by 0 bases and J by 5 bases, leaving 11 bases between them. CDR3 sequence (DNA): TGTGCCAGCAGCTTGGACTACAGAGAGGAGACCCAGTACTTC. It translates to CASSLDYREETQYF.

The chain joins TRBV6-6 to TRBJ1-2; D unresolved. In germline, CDR1 is MNHNY, CDR2 SVGAGI (reference sequence). Deletions cut 2 bases from V and 3 bases from J, with 16 bases between. The CDR3 spans 16 residues. Here the CDR3 DNA reads TGTGCCAGCAGTTACGCACTCCCGAGAGAGGACTATGGCTACACCTTC. This codes for CASSYALPREDYGYTF.

This clone was detected once. The chain joins TRBV15 to TRBJ2-3; TRBD2 aligns across 8 bases. The V gene's germline CDR1 is LNHNV and CDR2 YYDKDF (reference sequence). The V segment lost 3 bases and the J segment 4 bases; nucleotides outside the gene matches: 6. CDR3 size: 15 residues. The DNA of the CDR3 is TGTGCCACCAGCAGTTCCGGGAGGGCCGCAGATACGCAGTATTTT. Its protein product is CATSSSGRAADTQYF.

The chain joins TRBV28 to TRBJ2-3; tentatively, D is TRBD1 (5 bases). The CDR3 is 17 amino acids. The germline V gene has CDR1 MDHEN and CDR2 SYDVKM. The ends were cut back, 5 bases at V and 4 bases at J, with 22 bases in the middle. CDR3 bases: TGTGCCAGCAGTCTCCCCTACGACAGTTCTGAAGCAGATACGCAGTATTTT. This encodes CASSLPYDSSEADTQYF.

The chain carries TRBV11-2 and TRBJ1-1; unclear D gene. This CDR3 spans 13 amino acids. Between the trimmed V and J ends, which lost 1 base and 1 base, there was a span of 4 bases. Germline V gene sequence: CDR1 SGHAT, CDR2 FQNNGV. The CDR3 nucleotides are TGTGCCAGCAGCTTAGGCGGGAACACTGAAGCTTTCTTT. Translated: CASSLGGNTEAFF. Full variable domain (outside the CDR3, taken from reference TRBV11-2 and TRBJ1-1): EAGVAQSPRYKIIEKRQSVAFWCNPISGHATLYWYQQILGQGPKLLIQFQNNGVVDDSQLPKDRFSAERLKGVDSTLKIQPAKLEDSAVYLCASSLGGNTEAFFGQGTRLTVV.

This chain links TRBV6-5 with TRBJ2-2; D remains ambiguous. Germline V lookup: CDR1 MNHEY, CDR2 SVGAGI. The length of the CDR3 is 10 residues. The germline V and J ends were trimmed by 8 bases and 6 bases, with 4 bases remaining between them. The CDR3 loop reads CASGAGELFF. The CDR3 nucleotides are TGTGCCAGCGGGGCCGGGGAGCTGTTTTTT.

This rearrangement joins TRBV5-1 to TRBJ2-1; 12 bases align to TRBD2. J lost 10 bases, V lost 3 bases, and 8 bases had no gene match. The germline gives CDR1 SGHRS, CDR2 YFSETQ. This CDR3 has 15 residues. The CDR3, as DNA: TGCGCCAGCAGCTGGGTGACTAGCGGGAGCTCAGAGCAGTTCTTC. Translating it yields CASSWVTSGSSEQFF.

The gene calls are TRBV30 and TRBJ2-2; weak D call: TRBD2 (6 bases). Per germline, CDR1 GTSNPN and CDR2 SVGIG (reference sequence). The V gene lost 1 base and the J gene lost 3 bases, with 15 bases spanning the gap. The CDR3 is 16 amino acids. The CDR3 sequence: CAWSETTGAYTGELFF. The CDR3 region has the DNA TGTGCCTGGAGTGAGACTACGGGAGCGTACACCGGGGAGCTGTTTTTT.

V usage is TRBV7-2 and J usage is TRBJ2-7, with a weak D call TRBD2 (6 bases). Germline V gives CDR1 SGHTA, CDR2 FQGNSA. The CDR3 runs 15 residues. Trimming took off 1 base at V and 3 bases at J, with 13 bases between the two ends. The DNA of the CDR3 is TGTGCCAGCAGCTTAGGGGACGGAGGGCTCTACGAGCAGTACTTC. Protein sequence: CASSLGDGGLYEQYF.

The chain is built from TRBV9 and TRBJ1-4; the match to TRBD1 covers 10 bases. The CDR3 spans 15 residues. The junction had 6 bases not matched to a gene; V was cut back by 0 bases and J by 10 bases. The germline CDR1 and CDR2 sequences are SGDLS and YYNGEE. CDR3 sequence (DNA): TGTGCCAGCAGCGTAGGGGGACAGGGGTCGAGAAAACTGTTTTTT. This translates into CASSVGGQGSRKLFF.

The rearrangement joins TRBV30 to TRBJ1-1; tentatively, D is TRBD1 (6 bases). Per the germline V gene, CDR1 is GTSNPN and CDR2 is SVGIG (reference sequence). The germline V and J ends were trimmed by 4 bases and 8 bases, with 23 bases remaining between them. This CDR3 spans 15 amino acids. The DNA for the CDR3 is TGTGCCTGGACCATCTCCTCCGGGACACCCACGGAAGCTTTCTTT. It codes for CAWTISSGTPTEAFF.

The count of this clone is one. This chain connects TRBV5-6 to TRBJ1-5, with no clear D. The V and J ends lost 1 base and 2 bases respectively, with 13 bases between them. The germline CDR1 and CDR2 sequences are SGHDT and YYEEEE. There are 16 residues in the CDR3. This CDR3 is CASSLNQAVGNQPQHF. CDR3 bases: TGTGCCAGCAGCTTGAATCAGGCTGTAGGCAATCAGCCCCAGCATTTT. The whole variable domain, filled in from reference TRBV5-6 and TRBJ1-5, reads DAGVTQSPTHLIKTRGQQVTLRCSPKSGHDTVSWYQQALGQGPQFIFQYYEEEERQRGNFPDRFSGHQFPNYSSELNVNALLLGDSALYLCASSLNQAVGNQPQHFGDGTRLSIL.

The chain recombines TRBV7-3 with TRBJ1-3, with D uncertain. Germline CDR1 and CDR2: SGHTA and FQGTGA. V lost 6 bases, J lost 4 bases, and 10 bases lay in between. This CDR3 region has 13 residues. DNA of the CDR3: TGTGCCAGCAGTTTAGGGAGCGGAAACACCATATATTTT. Amino acids: CASSLGSGNTIYF.

Here the CDR3 reads CASSRDSLTYEQYF. CDR3 DNA sequence: TGTGCCAGCAGCCGGGACAGTTTAACCTACGAGCAGTACTTC. V usage is TRBV7-2 and J usage is TRBJ2-7; 7 nucleotides agree with TRBD1. V was pared by 5 bases and J by 2 bases, with 6 bases of the junction left unmatched. This CDR3 contains 14 residues. The germline V gene has CDR1 SGHTA and CDR2 FQGNSA. The full variable domain, with the rest looked up from reference TRBV7-2 and TRBJ2-7, is GAGVSQSPSNKVTEKGKDVELRCDPISGHTALYWYRQSLGQGLEFLIYFQGNSAPDKSGLPSDRFSAERTGGSVSTLTIQRTQQEDSAVYLCASSRDSLTYEQYFGPGTRLTVT.

This chain uses TRBV13 with TRBJ2-7; a possible D gene is TRBD2 (7 bases). Germline V lookup: CDR1 PRHDT, CDR2 FYEKMQ (reference sequence). CDR3 length equals 15 residues. V lost 5 bases and J 0 bases, leaving 14 bases between the germline ends. CDR3 amino acids: CASSRDRTSSYEQYF. CDR3 bases: TGTGCCAGCAGCCGCGACAGGACTAGCTCCTACGAGCAGTACTTC. Full variable domain (remainder filled in from reference TRBV13 and TRBJ2-7): AAGVIQSPRHLIKEKRETATLKCYPIPRHDTVYWYQQGPGQDPQFLISFYEKMQSDKGSIPDRFSAQQFSDYHSELNMSSLELGDSALYFCASSRDRTSSYEQYFGPGTRLTVT.

The genes are TRBV7-9 and TRBJ1-6; D perhaps matches TRBD1 (5 bases). The CDR3 runs to 15 residues. The germline V gene encodes CDR1 SEHNR and CDR2 FQNEAQ (reference sequence). The V end was cut by 5 bases, the J end by 9 bases, with 17 bases between. CDR3 nucleotide sequence: TGTGCCAGCAGCCTACTTGGGGACGAAGGTTCACCCCTCCACTTT. Its translation is CASSLLGDEGSPLHF.

V is TRBV2 and J is TRBJ1-5; D is ambiguous. The V end was cut by 3 bases, the J end by 6 bases, with 6 bases between. This CDR3 comprises 12 residues. The germline gives CDR1 SNHLY, CDR2 FYNNEI. The CDR3 DNA reads TGTGCCAGCAGTGAGTATAGTCAGCCCCAGCATTTT. Translated, it gives CASSEYSQPQHF. Full variable domain (rest looked up from reference TRBV2 and TRBJ1-5): EPEVTQTPSHQVTQMGQEVILRCVPISNHLYFYWYRQILGQKVEFLVSFYNNEISEKSEIFDDQFSVERPDGSNFTLKIRSTKLEDSAMYFCASSEYSQPQHFGDGTRLSIL.

This chain connects TRBV30 to TRBJ2-5; D might be TRBD2 (6 bases). The DNA end is more similar to TRBJ2-7, so the J call may be wrong. Germline V lookup: CDR1 GTSNPN, CDR2 SVGIG (reference sequence). The CDR3 has 14 residues. CDR3 bases: TGTGCCTGGAGTGGGGACTGGGACTTATACGAGCAGTACTTC. It specifies CAWSGDWDLYEQYF.